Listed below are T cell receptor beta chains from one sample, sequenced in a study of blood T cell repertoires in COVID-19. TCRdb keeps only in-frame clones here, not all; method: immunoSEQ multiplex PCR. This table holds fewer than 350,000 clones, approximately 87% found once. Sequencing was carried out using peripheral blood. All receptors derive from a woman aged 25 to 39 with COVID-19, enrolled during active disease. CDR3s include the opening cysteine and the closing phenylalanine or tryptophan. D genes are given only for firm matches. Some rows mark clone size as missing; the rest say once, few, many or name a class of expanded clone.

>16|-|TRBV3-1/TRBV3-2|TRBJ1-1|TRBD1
TGTGCCAGCAGCCAAGGCAGGGGGCTGGGAGGCACTGAAGCTTTCTTT
CASSQGRGLGGTEAFF
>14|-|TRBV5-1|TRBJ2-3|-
TGCGCCAGCAGCTTGGTCGTGGGGGGAGATACGCAGTATTTT
CASSLVVGGDTQYF
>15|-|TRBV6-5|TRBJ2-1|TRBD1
TGTGCCAGCAGGTCAGACAGGGGCACCTACAATGAGCAGTTCTTC
CASRSDRGTYNEQFF
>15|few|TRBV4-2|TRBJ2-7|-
TGTGCCAGCAGCCAAGGGCGCGGGGGCGGATACGAGCAGTACTTC
CASSQGRGGGYEQYF
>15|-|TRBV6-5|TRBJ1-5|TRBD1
TGTGCCAGCAGTCCCAGGACAGGGGATAATCAGCCCCAGCATTTT
CASSPRTGDNQPQHF
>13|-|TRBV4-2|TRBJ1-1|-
TGTGCCAGCAGCCATGGAGGCAACTCTGAAGCTTTCTTT
CASSHGGNSEAFF
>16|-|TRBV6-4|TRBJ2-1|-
TGTGCCAGCAGCCCGAGGAGGGGACCCTCCTACAATGAGCAGTTCTTC
CASSPRRGPSYNEQFF
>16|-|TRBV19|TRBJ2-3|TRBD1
TGTGCCAGTAGTATCAGGGACAGCAGACGCACAGATACGCAGTATTTT
CASSIRDSRRTDTQYF
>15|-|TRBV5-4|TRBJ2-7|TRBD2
TGTGCCAGCAGCTCTGCACTAGCGGGGGGTTACGAGCAGTACTTC
CASSSALAGGYEQYF
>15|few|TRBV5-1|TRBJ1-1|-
TGCGCCAGCAGCCTGGACCCTTCGGGGAACACTGAAGCTTTCTTT
CASSLDPSGNTEAFF
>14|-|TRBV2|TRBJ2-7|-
TGTGCCAGCAGTTACTCGCGGGTTGTCCACGAGCAGTACTTC
CASSYSRVVHEQYF
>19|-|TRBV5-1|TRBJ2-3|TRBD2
TGCGCCAGCAGCTTTGACGACGGGACTAGCGTCAGGGCGGCAGATACGCAGTATTTT
CASSFDDGTSVRAADTQYF
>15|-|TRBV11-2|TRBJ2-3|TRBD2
TGTGCCAGCAGCCGGACTAGTTCTAGCACAGATACGCAGTATTTT
CASSRTSSSTDTQYF
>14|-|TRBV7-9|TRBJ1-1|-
TGTGCCAGCAGCCCTGCGAGGCCTACCACTGAAGCTTTCTTT
CASSPARPTTEAFF
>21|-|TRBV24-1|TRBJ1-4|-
TGTGCCACCAGTGACCCCCACCCCGGGAAAGGTCCCGGGGTTGGTAATGAAAAACTGTTTTTT
CATSDPHPGKGPGVGNEKLFF